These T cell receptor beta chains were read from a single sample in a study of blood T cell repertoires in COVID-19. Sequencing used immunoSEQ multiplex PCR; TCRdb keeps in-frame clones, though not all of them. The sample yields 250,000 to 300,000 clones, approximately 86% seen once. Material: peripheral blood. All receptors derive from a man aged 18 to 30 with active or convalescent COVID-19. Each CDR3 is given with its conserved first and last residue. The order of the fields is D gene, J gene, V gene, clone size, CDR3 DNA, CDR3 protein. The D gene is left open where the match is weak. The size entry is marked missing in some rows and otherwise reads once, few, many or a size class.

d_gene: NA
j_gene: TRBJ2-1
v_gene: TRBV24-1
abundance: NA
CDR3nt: TGTGCCACCAGTGACCCTGAGGAGAGGCAGTTCTTC
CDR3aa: CATSDPEERQFF

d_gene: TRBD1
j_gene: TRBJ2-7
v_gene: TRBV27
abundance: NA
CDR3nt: TGTGCCAGCAGACCACAGGGGGAGCAGTACTTC
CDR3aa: CASRPQGEQYF

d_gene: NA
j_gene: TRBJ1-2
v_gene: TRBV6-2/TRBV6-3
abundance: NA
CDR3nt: TGTGCCAGCAGCGAACTCGTGCGGGTGCTAGGGTCTAACTATGGCTACACCTTC
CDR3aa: CASSELVRVLGSNYGYTF

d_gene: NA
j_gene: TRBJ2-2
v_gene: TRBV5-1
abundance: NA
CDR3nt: TGCGCCAGCACCGACACCGGGGAGCTGTTTTTT
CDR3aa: CASTDTGELFF

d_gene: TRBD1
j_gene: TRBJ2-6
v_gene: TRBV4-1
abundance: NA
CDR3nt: TGCGCCAGCAGTCCTGGGGGACAGGGGGCTCGTCAGGCCAACGTCCTGACTTTC
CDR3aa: CASSPGGQGARQANVLTF

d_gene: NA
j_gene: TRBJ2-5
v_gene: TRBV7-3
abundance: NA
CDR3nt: TGTGCCAGCAGCTTAACCGGAGGGGAAGAGACCCAGTACTTC
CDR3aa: CASSLTGGEETQYF

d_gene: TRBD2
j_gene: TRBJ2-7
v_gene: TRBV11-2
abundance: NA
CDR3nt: TGTGCCAGCACTTTAGCGGGTCCCAACGAGCAGTACTTC
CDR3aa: CASTLAGPNEQYF

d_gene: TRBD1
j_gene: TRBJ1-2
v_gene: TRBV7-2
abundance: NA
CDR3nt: TGTGCCAGCACCCAGGGGGCTGAGGGCTACACCTTC
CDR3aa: CASTQGAEGYTF

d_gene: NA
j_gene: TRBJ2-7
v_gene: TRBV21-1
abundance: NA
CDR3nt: TGTGCCAGCAGTCTCTTATTACCGGGTCCTTACGAGCAGTACTTC
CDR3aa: CASSLLLPGPYEQYF

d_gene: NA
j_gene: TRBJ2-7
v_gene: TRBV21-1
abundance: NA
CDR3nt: TGTGCCAGCAGCAAAAAAAGGAGGACAGGATGGTACGAGCAGTACTTC
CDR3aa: CASSKKRRTGWYEQYF

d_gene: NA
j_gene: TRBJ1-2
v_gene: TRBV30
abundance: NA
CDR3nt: TGTGCCTGGAGTGTACGAGGGCCCGACTATGGCTACACCTTC
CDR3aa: CAWSVRGPDYGYTF

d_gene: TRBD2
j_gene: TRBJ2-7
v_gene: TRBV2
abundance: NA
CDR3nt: TGTGCCAGCAGTGTAGGGGGACTAGCGACCGAGCAGTACTTC
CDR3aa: CASSVGGLATEQYF

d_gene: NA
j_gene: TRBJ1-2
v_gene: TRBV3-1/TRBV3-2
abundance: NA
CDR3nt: TGTGCCAGCAGCCTTAGGAGTCTGGAAGGCTACACCTTC
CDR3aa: CASSLRSLEGYTF

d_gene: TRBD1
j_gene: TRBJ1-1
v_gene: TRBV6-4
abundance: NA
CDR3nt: TGTGCCAGCAGTGTCTTACAGGGGGAGAACACTGAAGCTTTCTTT
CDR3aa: CASSVLQGENTEAFF

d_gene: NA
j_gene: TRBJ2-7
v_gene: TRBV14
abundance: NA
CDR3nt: TGTGCCAGCAGCCAAATAGGGGCAGACGAGCAGTACTTC
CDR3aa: CASSQIGADEQYF

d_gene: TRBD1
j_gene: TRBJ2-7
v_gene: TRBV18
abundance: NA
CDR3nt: TGTGCCAGCTCACCCGACAGGGGAGGGCAGTACTTC
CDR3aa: CASSPDRGGQYF

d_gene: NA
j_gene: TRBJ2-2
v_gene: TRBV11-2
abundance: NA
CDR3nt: TGTGCCAGCAGCTTAAAGGGGCGATGGACCGGGGAGCTGTTTTTT
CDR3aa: CASSLKGRWTGELFF

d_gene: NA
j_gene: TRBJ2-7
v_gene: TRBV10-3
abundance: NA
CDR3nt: TGTGCCATAGGGGCGGGACCCTACGAGCAGTACTTC
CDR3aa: CAIGAGPYEQYF

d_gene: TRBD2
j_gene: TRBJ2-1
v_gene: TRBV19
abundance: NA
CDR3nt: TGTGCCAGTGATCCGGGACTAGCGGGAGTTTATGAGCAGTTCTTC
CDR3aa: CASDPGLAGVYEQFF

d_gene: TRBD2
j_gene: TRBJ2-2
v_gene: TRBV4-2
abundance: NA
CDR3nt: TGTGCCAGCAGCCCGCGGCCAGCGGGGGCCCCGAACACCGGGGAGCTGTTTTTT
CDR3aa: CASSPRPAGAPNTGELFF

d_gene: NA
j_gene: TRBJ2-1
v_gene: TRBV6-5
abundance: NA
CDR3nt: TGTGCCAGCAGTTATGGGGCGCTAGTTTACAATGAGCAGTTCTTC
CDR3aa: CASSYGALVYNEQFF

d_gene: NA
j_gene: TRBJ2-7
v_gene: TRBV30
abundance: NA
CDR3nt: TGTGCCTGGAGTGTAATGGGTACAGCCCAGTACTTC
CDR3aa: CAWSVMGTAQYF

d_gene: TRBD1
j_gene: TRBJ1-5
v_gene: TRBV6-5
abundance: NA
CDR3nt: TGTGCCAGCAGTCGTCAGGGGGGCAATCAGCCCCAGCATTTT
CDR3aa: CASSRQGGNQPQHF

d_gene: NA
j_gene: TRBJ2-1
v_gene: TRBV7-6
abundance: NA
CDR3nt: TGTGCCAGCAGCAAATCGTGGGGGCCGGGCAATGAGCAGTTCTTC
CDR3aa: CASSKSWGPGNEQFF

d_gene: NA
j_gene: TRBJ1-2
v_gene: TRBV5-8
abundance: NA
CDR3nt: TGTGCCAGCAGCTGGGAGGTCCACCGAGGCTACACCTTC
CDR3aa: CASSWEVHRGYTF

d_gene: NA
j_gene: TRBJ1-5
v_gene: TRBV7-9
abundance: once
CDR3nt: TGTGCCAGCAGCTTAGACAATAGCAATCAGCCCCAGCATTTT
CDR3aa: CASSLDNSNQPQHF

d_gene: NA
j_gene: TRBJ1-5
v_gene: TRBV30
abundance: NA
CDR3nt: TGTGCCTGGAGTGAGGAGCATGGTCAGCCCCAGCATTTT
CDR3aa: CAWSEEHGQPQHF

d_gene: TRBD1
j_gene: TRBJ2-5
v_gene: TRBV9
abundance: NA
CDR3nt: TGTGCCAGCAGCGAGACAGGGGGCTGGTGGGAGACCCAGTACTTC
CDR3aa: CASSETGGWWETQYF

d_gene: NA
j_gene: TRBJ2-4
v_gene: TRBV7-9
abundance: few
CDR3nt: TGTGCCAGCAGATCATCAGGGCCACGCGCCAAAAACATTCAGTACTTC
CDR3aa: CASRSSGPRAKNIQYF

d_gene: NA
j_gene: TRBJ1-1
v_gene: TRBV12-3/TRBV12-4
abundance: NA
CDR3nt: TGTGCCAGCAGCCCCAGGGGCACTGAAGCTTTCTTT
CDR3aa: CASSPRGTEAFF

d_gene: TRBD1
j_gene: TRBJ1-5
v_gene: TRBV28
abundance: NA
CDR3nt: TGTGCCAGCAACGACAGGGGGCTGAATCAGCCCCAGCATTTT
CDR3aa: CASNDRGLNQPQHF